These 21 T cell receptor beta chains were sequenced from one sample in a study of regulatory T cells in long-lasting Graves disease. Time point in this sample: newly diagnosed GD, antithyroid drugs for less than 3 months. Preparation of the TCR library used RNA extracted from PBMCs. CDR3-region Arm-PCR and iRepertoire HTBI primers produced the TCR beta libraries. TCRdb used MiXCR to reprocess the multiplex PCR reads, holding one entry per CDR3 protein. This table has 300,000 to 400,000 distinct CDR3 sequences, approximately 15% appearing once. These data are also associated with another study on T cells in Graves' hyperthyroidism and ophthalmopathy.

The starting material was peripheral blood mononuclear cells (PBMCs), obtained at new diagnosis, from a patient treated with antithyroid drugs. These receptors were taken from a man aged 40-49 years with Graves disease.

This clonotype was counted at least ten times. The chain has TRBV28 and TRBJ1-5; D may be TRBD1 (6 bases). Germline values: CDR1 MDHEN, CDR2 SYDVKM. The length of the CDR3 is 16 residues. Deletions cut 4 bases from V and 1 base from J, with 14 bases between. The CDR3 loop reads CASSSTTGQSNQPQHF. The CDR3 nucleotides are TGTGCCAGCAGTTCAACTACCGGACAGAGCAATCAGCCCCAGCATTTT.

The table lists this clonotype with many counts. This chain joins TRBV5-1 and TRBJ2-3; TRBD2 matches 10 bases. CDR3 size: 16 residues. Unmatched junction bases numbered 3, after V lost 0 bases and J lost 2 bases. Germline assignment: CDR1 SGHRS and CDR2 YFSETQ. CDR3 amino acids: CASSLELAGPTDTQYF. For the CDR3, the DNA is TGCGCCAGCAGCTTGGAACTAGCGGGACCCACAGATACGCAGTATTTT.

This clonotype was detected only a few times. The chain has TRBV9 and TRBJ2-7, with 12 bases lining up with TRBD2. This CDR3 has 16 residues. Germline CDR1 is SGDLS and CDR2 is YYNGEE. The V gene end was trimmed by 4 bases and the J gene end by 2 bases; junction bases not matched to a gene: 7. CDR3 sequence reads: CASSRLAGGGTYEQYF. The CDR3 region has the DNA TGTGCCAGCAGCCGGCTAGCGGGGGGGGGAACCTACGAGCAGTACTTC. Complete variable domain (other parts from reference TRBV9 and TRBJ2-7): DSGVTQTPKHLITATGQRVTLRCSPRSGDLSVYWYQQSLDQGLQFLIQYYNGEERAKGNILERFSAQQFPDLHSELNLSSLELGDSALYFCASSRLAGGGTYEQYFGPGTRLTVT.

This clonotype was observed at least ten times. V is TRBV30 and J is TRBJ2-5, with D unresolved. The CDR3 sequence is 11 residues long. V was shortened by 2 bases and J by 4 bases, with 5 bases between the two germline ends. In germline, CDR1 is GTSNPN, CDR2 SVGIG (reference sequence). The CDR3 here is CAWSLGETQYF. CDR3 bases: TGTGCCTGGAGTTTGGGAGAGACCCAGTACTTC.

This clonotype occurred a few times. The chain carries TRBV7-2 and TRBJ1-4; weak D call: TRBD1 (6 bases). This CDR3 spans 15 amino acids. Trimming shortened V by 5 bases and J by 6 bases, and 16 bases separated the two germline ends. Germline V lookup: CDR1 SGHTA, CDR2 FQGNSA. The CDR3 bases are TGTGCCAGCAGCCTCCGACAGGTCCGGCATGAAAAACTGTTTTTT. Translation gives CASSLRQVRHEKLFF.

This clonotype came up many times. V is TRBV28 and J is TRBJ1-2, with 11 bases that match TRBD1. Germline CDR1 is MDHEN and CDR2 is SYDVKM. The junction had 12 bases not matched to a gene; V was cut back by 4 bases and J by 8 bases. CDR3 length: 16 residues. The CDR3 coding sequence is TGTGCCAGCAGTTCCGCTGGGGGACAGGGGGTTTTGGGCTACACCTTC. Translated: CASSSAGGQGVLGYTF.

This clonotype appeared a few times. The chain recombines TRBV12-3 or TRBV12-4 with TRBJ2-4, with a possible D match to TRBD2 (5 bases). Trimming removed 6 bases at V and 0 bases at J, with 15 bases between. The length of the CDR3 is 16 residues. The CDR3 DNA reads TGTGCCAGCAGCCCCCGCGAGGGCTTAGCCAAAAACATTCAGTACTTC. It translates to CASSPREGLAKNIQYF.

The chain links TRBV12-3 or TRBV12-4 to TRBJ2-7; no firm D call. The ends were cut back, 7 bases at V and 7 bases at J, with 17 bases in the middle. The CDR3 totals 13 residues. CDR3 nucleotides: TGTGCCAGCAACTTAGGCCTCCTTAGGGAGCAGTACTTC. Its protein is CASNLGLLREQYF.

As to this clonotype: Given a much more abundant clone one base away, this may be a read error. This rearrangement joins TRBV24-1 to TRBJ2-1; 12 bases fit TRBD2. The germline V gene has CDR1 KGHDR and CDR2 SFDVKD. The CDR3 consists of 19 residues. The CDR3 region is CATSEALAGGSSSYNEQLF. The CDR3, as DNA: TGTGCCACCAGTGAAGCACTAGCGGGGGGCTCGAGCTCCTACAATGAGCAGCTCTTC.

This clonotype was detected ten times or more. V is TRBV11-2 and J is TRBJ2-7; 9 nucleotides agree with TRBD1. The CDR3 totals 14 residues. The V gene end was trimmed by 5 bases and the J gene end by 5 bases; junction bases not matched to a gene: 7. Germline V gene sequence: CDR1 SGHAT, CDR2 FQNNGV. Here the CDR3 DNA reads TGTGCCAGCAGCCCATGGGACAGGGAACACGAGCAGTACTTC. This translates into CASSPWDREHEQYF.

The chain recombines TRBV20-1 with TRBJ2-1; D uncertain. The germline V gene encodes CDR1 DFQATT and CDR2 SNEGSKA (reference sequence). The CDR3 has 15 amino acids. Between the trimmed V and J ends, which lost 4 bases and 0 bases, there was a span of 13 bases. The CDR3 here is CSAKGPAGSYNEQFF. CDR3 DNA: TGCAGTGCTAAAGGACCCGCCGGCTCCTACAATGAGCAGTTCTTC.

This clonotype occurred a few times. This chain links TRBV18 with TRBJ2-4; D is unresolved. Between the trimmed V and J ends, which lost 0 bases and 6 bases, there was a span of 6 bases. Looked up from germline, CDR1 is KGHSH and CDR2 is LQKENI. The CDR3 loop spans 13 amino acids. CDR3 nucleotides: TGTGCCAGCTCACCACCGGGGTTAAACATTCAGTACTTC. This encodes CASSPPGLNIQYF.

This clonotype was seen many times. The gene calls are TRBV27 and TRBJ1-1, with D unresolved. Per germline, CDR1 MNHEY and CDR2 SMNVEV (reference sequence). V dropped 6 bases and J dropped 0 bases, with 17 bases sitting between them. The CDR3 runs 16 residues. The CDR3 here is CASRSGFTGLNTEAFF. Here the CDR3 DNA reads TGTGCCAGCAGGTCGGGGTTCACCGGCCTGAACACTGAAGCTTTCTTT.

The chain uses TRBV7-2 and TRBJ2-1; D may be TRBD2 (5 bases). The better agreement between TRBJ2-5 and the DNA end casts doubt on the J call. CDR1 and CDR2 from the germline V gene are SGHTA and FQGNSA. The CDR3 covers 15 residues. The CDR3 protein is CASSLVVAPQETQYF. The CDR3 nucleotides read TGTGCCAGCAGCTTAGTAGTAGCGCCCCAAGAGACCCAGTACTTC.

This chain links TRBV30 with TRBJ1-3, with D uncertain. The germline V gene encodes CDR1 GTSNPN and CDR2 SVGIG (reference sequence). This CDR3 has 13 amino acids. The germline V and J ends were trimmed by 0 bases and 6 bases, with 9 bases remaining between them. In nucleotides, the CDR3 is TGTGCCTGGAGTGTATCGGGGTCAAACACCATATATTTT. Translated: CAWSVSGSNTIYF.

At least ten counts were recorded for this clonotype. V is TRBV10-3 and J is TRBJ2-5, with D unclear. Germline V gives CDR1 ENHRY, CDR2 SYGVKD. The CDR3 has 16 residues. The V end lost 0 bases, the J end lost 2 bases, and 13 bases lay between the germline ends. Written as DNA, the CDR3 is TGTGCCATCAGTGAGTCCCCTCGACCCCCACAAGAGACCCAGTACTTC. The encoded protein is CAISESPRPPQETQYF.

The chain couples TRBV2 to TRBJ1-5, with a possible D match to TRBD1 (6 bases). CDR1 SNHLY and CDR2 FYNNEI come from the germline V gene. V shed 5 bases and J shed 6 bases, with 14 bases lying between them. This CDR3 has 14 residues. The CDR3 reads CASSSQGKGQPQHF. The CDR3 bases are TGTGCCAGCAGTAGTCAGGGGAAAGGTCAGCCCCAGCATTTT.

This clonotype has at least ten counts. The rearrangement links TRBV28 to TRBJ2-7; no definite D call. Germline CDR1 MDHEN, CDR2 SYDVKM. The CDR3 is made up of 11 amino acids. V was trimmed by 6 bases and J by 2 bases, leaving 5 bases between them. CDR3 DNA sequence: TGTGCCAGCAGCGCTCCCTACGAGCAGTACTTC. Translating gives CASSAPYEQYF. Together with reference TRBV28 and TRBJ2-7, the CDR3 gives the full variable domain: DVKVTQSSRYLVKRTGEKVFLECVQDMDHENMFWYRQDPGLGLRLIYFSYDVKMKEKGDIPEGYSVSREKKERFSLILESASTNQTSMYLCASSAPYEQYFGPGTRLTVT.

There are a few counts of this clonotype. The V gene is TRBV25-1, the J gene TRBJ2-5; D may be TRBD2 (5 bases). The CDR3 length is 14 residues. Between the trimmed V and J ends, which lost 3 bases and 5 bases, there was a span of 13 bases. Germline assignment: CDR1 MGHDK and CDR2 SYGVNS. CDR3: CASSDTRLFETQYF. Written as DNA, the CDR3 is TGTGCCAGCAGTGATACTAGGTTATTCGAGACCCAGTACTTC.

This clonotype was observed many times. The gene calls are TRBV28 and TRBJ2-5, with D hard to call. CDR3 length: 11 amino acids. V lost 6 bases, J lost 2 bases, and 4 bases lay in between. Germline V gene data show CDR1 as MDHEN and CDR2 as SYDVKM. As DNA, the CDR3 is TGTGCCAGCAGACTACAAGAGACCCAGTACTTC. Translation: CASRLQETQYF.

The chain is built from TRBV20-1 and TRBJ2-3; TRBD1 agrees at 8 bases. V lost 3 bases, J lost 7 bases, and 9 bases stayed unmatched. The CDR3 consists of 14 residues. Germline V gene data show CDR1 as DFQATT and CDR2 as SNEGSKA (reference sequence). Here the CDR3 reads CSARWQGAKNTQYF. The CDR3 DNA reads as TGCAGTGCTAGGTGGCAGGGGGCGAAAAATACGCAGTATTTT.